The sequence of this T cell receptor (beta chain) was determined in a study of cytomegalovirus exposure and HLA in healthy donors (dated by TCRdb to the late 2010s). Looking at the study overall: An earlier analysis of several hundred of the donors reported 276 Gb of sequence data and around 100 million unique TCR beta sequences obtained from roughly 180 million T cells. Around 320 gigabases of sequencing data and approximately 84 million unique TCR sequences were included in an early release covering roughly 600 HLA-typed donors. Among the approximately 420 genotyped donors, around 81% belonged to the genetic ancestry cluster associated with self-reported Caucasian donors. The study aimed to test whether signatures of past pathogen exposure could be identified by cataloging public T cell receptors. The T cell repertoires of 666 subjects were profiled by immunosequencing and related to cytomegalovirus serostatus. Besides the first cohort of roughly 660 subjects, a separate validation cohort made up of 120 different subjects was used. The study combined high-throughput TCR immunosequencing, statistical association of individual TCRs with disease status, and machine learning to predict cytomegalovirus infection status. To study patterns of TCR occurrence, a later analysis re-analyzed previously published TCR beta repertoires from hundreds of donors and added high-resolution HLA genotyping. The later analysis used no new phenotypic data to find candidate immune exposures, relying instead on TCR beta sequences and their occurrence across donors. An earlier analysis of approximately 580 of the donors used high-throughput TCR beta sequencing to judge whether each TCR beta V gene segment behaved as functional or pseudogenic. Donor age, sex, ethnicity and CMV serostatus were collected together with the repertoire data. A later genetic analysis used genome-wide SNP genotypes for about 65% of the roughly 700 donors, treating that subset as a discovery cohort. All discovery cohort repertoires had been generated on a single sequencing platform. Class I and class II HLA loci were covered by the typing at four-digit resolution. Typing coverage differed by locus: A, B, C, DRB1 and DQB1 were typed in about 620-630 donors, DQA1 in 522, DPA1 in approximately 610, and DPB1 in 400 to 480. A few DR-DQ haplotypes were treated as single units for association and clustering because of strong linkage in the cohort. Across 300 to 500 genotyped donors of the cohort, an average of about 240,000 unique TCR beta nucleotide sequences per donor were sequenced, and roughly 17% of those sequences were non-productive.

The cohort comprised fewer than 700 healthy bone marrow donors. All cohort members were sampled while nominally healthy, although unrecorded immune exposures were likely present. CMV serostatus was recorded as positive for 289 and negative for about half of the roughly 700 cohort members, whereas no CMV serostatus was recorded for the donor in question. Each donor provided a peripheral blood sample, and peripheral blood mononuclear cells were used for TCR beta sequencing. Genomic DNA was extracted from the blood cell samples with the Qiagen DNeasy Blood Extraction Kit. Library preparation employed the immunoSEQ multiplex PCR assay. A mixture of 60 forward primers for TCR Vbeta segments and 13 reverse primers for TCR Jbeta segments was used in the multiplex PCR. A multiplex PCR assay on genomic DNA amplified the CDR3 region of rearranged TCR beta genes. The Illumina HiSeq System was used to sequence the amplified TCR beta libraries as 87-base-pair reads. The paper's data handling went like this. In a later analysis, 80 million or so unique TCR beta chains were counted across the roughly 610 repertoires, and roughly 10 million of these chains were shared by at least two donors. To remove PCR and sequencing errors, raw reads were error-corrected and collapsed into unique sequences using a nearest-neighbor algorithm that merged closely related sequences. Alignment of CDR3 sequences to IMGT reference sequences was used to assign V, D and J gene segments. For a sequence to be retained, a match of at least six nucleotides to both a V gene segment and a J gene segment was required. Rearrangements were classified as productive when the CDR3 lacked stop codons and remained in frame with V and J, and all other rearrangements were classified as non-productive. Following IMGT convention, CDR3 was defined as the stretch from the second conserved V-encoded cysteine to the conserved J-encoded phenylalanine. In an earlier analysis of 550 to 650 of the donors, sequences lacking an unambiguous match to a single V gene segment were excluded. In an earlier analysis of approximately 610 of the donors, V segments were called functional above 56.7% productive rearrangements and were called segregating when the between-donor standard deviation exceeded 5%. To diagnose cytomegalovirus status from the catalog of TCR beta chain sequences, a statistical classification framework was built. In a later analysis, TCR nucleotide sequences were compared against IMGT/GENE-DB human TR gene sequences so that V and J genes could be assigned. Using the TCRdist pipeline, a later analysis assigned CDR3 sequences along with most-parsimonious VDJ recombination scenarios. In a later analysis, each TCR beta chain was defined by its CDR3 amino acid sequence together with its V-gene family, and reads lacking a unique V-gene family were excluded. A later analysis removed several hundred highly shared, low-generation-probability nucleotide sequences to deal with suspected cross-contamination and a sequencing artifact. In a later analysis, a clonal expansion index was calculated for each public chain from normalized within-repertoire ranks of inferred template counts. Generation probabilities in a later analysis came from a VDJ recombination model fitted to out-of-frame rearrangements, and those results were checked against IGoR. In a later analysis, TCR-TCR, TCR-HLA and TCR-CMV co-occurrence was scored with hypergeometric tests, and a repertoire-size bias correction was applied to TCR pairs. False discovery rates were estimated in a later analysis by permuting HLA or CMV assignments 20 times. In a later analysis, co-occurring TCRs were grouped using DBSCAN, and TCRdist sequence similarity was added for clustering within HLA-allele-positive subsets. For co-occurrence clustering, repertoires with fewer than 30,000 or more than 120,000 public chains were excluded, along with 5 or 6 repertoires with anomalous nucleotide sharing. TCRdb holds this immuneACCESS table with in-frame rearrangements only. Some clones are missing; in checked studies, unresolved V genes explain under half, and the rest has no known cause. V, J and clone size were drawn from that table, and D and trimming were deduced from the DNA. For this sample the table gives fewer than 180,000 clones, of which around 79% were detected only once. In total, the top ten clones hold 3% to 4% of the sample.

The full study reports these points: According to a later analysis, most CMV-associated TCR beta chains appeared to be HLA-restricted, and the HLA associations seemed to be driven largely by CMV exposure. According to a later genetic analysis, donors in an Asian-associated ancestry cluster had fewer N-insertions in productive TCRs than the roughly 670-donor mean. The classifier was reported to diagnose cytomegalovirus status with high specificity and sensitivity in both the original cohort and the validation cohort. A group of highly shared sequence variants was considered likely to be a technical artifact of the sequencing pipeline. When HLA alleles, especially DR and DQ, strongly co-occurred, attributing TCR associations to individual alleles was difficult. In a later genetic analysis, a missense DCLRE1C variant was associated with V-gene and J-gene trimming of TCR beta chains, and the association was replicated in an independent cohort. Some IMGT-functional V segments, including TRBV6-2 and TRBV6-3, could not be distinguished by the 87-base-pair reads and were therefore excluded. The authors suggested that the approach could potentially be extended to other disease states and immunological phenotypes. In a later analysis, several top co-occurrence clusters were reported to appear linked to parvovirus B19, influenza, CMV and Epstein-Barr virus. Immune exposure information for the cohort was limited to CMV serostatus. Most TCR sequences were observed very rarely across donors, whereas some public TCRs were present in many individuals. In vitro tests confirmed that a few of the cytomegalovirus-associated TCR beta chains recognize cytomegalovirus antigens. According to a later analysis, TCR association rates differed among HLA loci, with DRB1 alleles showing the most associated TCRs and HLA-C alleles showing the fewest. In a later analysis, HLA-associated TCR beta chains were found to be more clonally expanded and to have lower generation probabilities than equally common non-associated chains. The presence/absence analyses assumed that sequencing depth was roughly uniform across donors, and that assumption may not be true. Linkage disequilibrium might explain the correlated functional status among segregating V segments, but an unknown experimental factor could not be ruled out. This cohort had only TCR beta chains sequenced, and the lack of alpha or paired-chain data limited which features could be detected. In the study, 150 to 200 TCR beta chains were listed as associated with cytomegalovirus. Because counts were too low, some 16 rarely observed V segments, including chromosome 9 orphons, were excluded from the earlier analysis of about 500 of the donors. HLA typing was unavailable for some donors at each locus, so association tests used only the typed subset. Specific HLA alleles were associated with roughly 16,000 TCR beta sequences at a false discovery rate of 0.05 in a later analysis. A further reported finding was that TCR beta sequences accurately predicted the HLA-A and HLA-B alleles for most subjects in the first cohort. In an earlier analysis of about 550 of the donors, most TCR beta V segments were observed in productive rearrangements about 87% or about 30% of the time, broadly matching IMGT annotations.

A word on this clone: There is no known antigen for this receptor. No base-level quality is on record; no much larger clone is a single base apart.

Cut back by 1 base and 8 bases, the V and J ends lie 15 bases apart. The CDR3 numbers 14 residues from cysteine through phenylalanine. The CDR3 DNA has 42 bases and is translated from base 1. Reading the germline V gene gives CDR1 SGDLS and CDR2 YYNGEE. The source is a human donor in good health. Sequences were obtained from PBMCs. Recombination joined TRBV9 with TRBJ1-2; a weak D assignment points to TRBD1 (5 bases agree). The CDR3 is CASSVRSGFDGYTF. The DNA sequence is given as TGTGCCAGCAGCGTAAGGTCAGGGTTCGACGGCTACACCTTC.